This is a list of T cell receptor beta chains from one sample in a study of cytomegalovirus exposure and HLA in healthy donors. Some clones are missing from TCRdb's copy, which holds only in-frame ones; the method was immunoSEQ multiplex PCR. The top ten clones hold 0.85% to 1% of a sample with some 150,000 clones, roughly 85% of them seen once. The specimen sequenced was PBMCs. These receptors all stem from a woman aged 25-40 years in good health and CMV-seronegative. The CDR3 runs from the conserved cysteine through the conserved F or W. The D gene is left open where the match is weak. Rows may omit the clone size; those that give it use once, few, many or a size class.

cdr3_nt cdr3_aa v_call d_call clone_size j_call
TGTGCCATCAGTAGCGACGGAGGGATCTACGAGCAGTACTTC CAISSDGGIYEQYF TRBV10-3 - - TRBJ2-7
TGTGCCAGCAGCGTAGGGGCGTCCTACGAGCAGTACTTC CASSVGASYEQYF TRBV9 - - TRBJ2-7
TGCGCCAGCAGCCACACGGGGGGGCGAGTTGGGGTAACCGGGGAGCTGTTTTTT CASSHTGGRVGVTGELFF TRBV4-1 TRBD2 - TRBJ2-2
TGTGCCAGCAGCCCAGGGGGGATGGGAGGGAACACTGAAGCTTTCTTT CASSPGGMGGNTEAFF TRBV7-9 TRBD1 few TRBJ1-1
TGTGCCAGCAGTTTACAGGGTCTAGCGACCCGGGACTATGGCTACACCTTC CASSLQGLATRDYGYTF TRBV28 - - TRBJ1-2
TGTGCTAGTGGTTGGGACAGGGGTAGTGAGCAGTTCTTC CASGWDRGSEQFF TRBV12-5 TRBD1 - TRBJ2-1
TGCGCCAGCAGCGGGGACAGGGTAAGGGGCTACACCTTC CASSGDRVRGYTF TRBV5-1 TRBD1 - TRBJ1-2
TGTGCCAGCAGCTTAATCAATGGAGGGCTCAATGAGCAGTTCTTC CASSLINGGLNEQFF TRBV7-2 - - TRBJ2-1
TGTGCCCACCGGCTAGCGGGGCCCCCGAACACCGGGGAGCTGTTTTTT CAHRLAGPPNTGELFF TRBV2 TRBD2 - TRBJ2-2
TGTGCCACCAGCAGTAGTCTTACAGAGAATTCACCCCTCCACTTT CATSSSLTENSPLHF TRBV15 - - TRBJ1-6
TGTGCCAGTAGTCGCCGGGACAGGGGCGCGTCGAACACCGGGGAGCTGTTTTTT CASSRRDRGASNTGELFF TRBV19 TRBD1 - TRBJ2-2
TGTGCCAGCAGGATTTCCACTAGCCCAGATACGCAGTATTTT CASRISTSPDTQYF TRBV5-6 - few TRBJ2-3
TGTGCCAGCAGCTTATCGGGGGAGCAGTACTTC CASSLSGEQYF TRBV7-2 - - TRBJ2-7
TGTGCCAACACTAGCGCTTCCTACGAGCAGTACTTC CANTSASYEQYF TRBV28 TRBD2 - TRBJ2-7
TGTGCCAGCCAAAGGGAGAGCGGGGGGTCCCGCACAGATACGCAGTATTTT CASQRESGGSRTDTQYF TRBV9 TRBD2 - TRBJ2-3
TGTGCCAGCAGCTTGGGTGGCAGGGGGGAGACCCAGTACTTC CASSLGGRGETQYF TRBV5-4 TRBD1 - TRBJ2-5
TGTGCCTGGAGTGTACGGGAGGGGGCGTTAGTGGTCGATCAGCCCCAGCATTTT CAWSVREGALVVDQPQHF TRBV30 TRBD1 - TRBJ1-5
TGTGCCAGCAGTTTATCGACAGGTACAAGCACTGAAGCTTTCTTT CASSLSTGTSTEAFF TRBV28 - few TRBJ1-1
TGTGCCAGCAGCTCCAGGGGCATTGGCACTGAAGCTTTCTTT CASSSRGIGTEAFF TRBV5-6 - - TRBJ1-1
TGTGCCAGCTCACCAACTGGACAGCCCTACGAGCAGTACTTC CASSPTGQPYEQYF TRBV18 - - TRBJ2-7
TGTGCCAGCAGTGAATACCGGACAGGGTTCTATGGCTACACCTTC CASSEYRTGFYGYTF TRBV6-1 TRBD1 - TRBJ1-2
TGTGCCAGCAGTTTGCCGGGAGCCAAAAACATTCAGTACTTC CASSLPGAKNIQYF TRBV27 - - TRBJ2-4
TGTGCTAGTGGTTTGAGCGGGAACACCGGGGAGCTGTTTTTT CASGLSGNTGELFF TRBV12-5 - - TRBJ2-2
TGTGCCAGTAGTATAGATCGGCGGGGGCCCCCCTACAATGAGCAGTTCTTC CASSIDRRGPPYNEQFF TRBV19 - - TRBJ2-1
TGTGCCAGCAGTTACACACAGGACAACTCCTACGAGCAGTACTTC CASSYTQDNSYEQYF TRBV6-5 - - TRBJ2-7
TGTGCCAGCAGCTTTTGGGGGACAACTCAAAACATTCAGTACTTC CASSFWGTTQNIQYF TRBV7-2 - - TRBJ2-4
TGTGCCAGCAGTTTCAGTGGGGGAGGCGGCTATGGCTACACCTTC CASSFSGGGGYGYTF TRBV27 - - TRBJ1-2
TGTGCCAGCAGCGTTTTCGACAGGGGCCGAGGCACAGATACGCAGTATTTT CASSVFDRGRGTDTQYF TRBV9 TRBD1 - TRBJ2-3
TGTGCCAGCAGCTTTGCTAGCGGGGGGGAGACCCAGTACTTC CASSFASGGETQYF TRBV5-4 TRBD2 - TRBJ2-5
TGTGCCAGCAGCTTAGATCCCTCGGGGGGCTACACCTTC CASSLDPSGGYTF TRBV7-6 - - TRBJ1-2
TGTGCCACCGACCGTGGGAAAGGGAGGAGGACTGAAGCTTTCTTT CATDRGKGRRTEAFF TRBV6-1 - few TRBJ1-1
TGTGCCAGCGGACAGAGGTTTGACACTGAAGCTTTCTTT CASGQRFDTEAFF TRBV2 - once TRBJ1-1
TGTGCCAGCGTTGGGACAGGGGGTTCACCCCTCCACTTT CASVGTGGSPLHF TRBV7-2 TRBD1 - TRBJ1-6
TGTGCCAGCAGTGAATTGGCAGGGGGCTATGGCTACACCTTC CASSELAGGYGYTF TRBV2 TRBD1 - TRBJ1-2
TGTGCCAGCAGTATCATCAACAGGGATGAGCAGTTCTTC CASSIINRDEQFF TRBV28 - - TRBJ2-1
TGTGCCAGCACCAGACAGCCCATGAACACTGAAGCTTTCTTT CASTRQPMNTEAFF TRBV2 - few TRBJ1-1
TGCGCCGGCAGCCAAGGGCGGCTGAACACTGAAGCTTTCTTT CAGSQGRLNTEAFF TRBV4-3 - - TRBJ1-1
TGCGCCAGCAGACCGTCGGTAGGGGGCGTCGGTGGCTACACCTTC CASRPSVGGVGGYTF TRBV5-1 TRBD1 - TRBJ1-2
TGTGCCATCAGTGCGGGTGATTCACCCCTCCACTTT CAISAGDSPLHF TRBV10-3 - - TRBJ1-6
TGTGCCAGCAGCTTAGCGCGTTTGGGCCTGACCCAAGAGACCCAGTACTTC CASSLARLGLTQETQYF TRBV7-8 - - TRBJ2-5
TGTGCCAGCAGCCCCCGCGCAGGCCCCGGCACCGGGGAGCTGTTTTTT CASSPRAGPGTGELFF TRBV7-2 - - TRBJ2-2
TGCAGCGTGAGGACAGGGGACGGCAATCAGCCCCAGCATTTT CSVRTGDGNQPQHF TRBV29-1 TRBD1 - TRBJ1-5
TGTGCCAGTATATTAGCGGGGAGCTCCTACAATGAGCAGTTCTTC CASILAGSSYNEQFF TRBV27 TRBD2 - TRBJ2-1
TGCGCCAGCAGCCCCTCGGGGGGTAGAAGCTACGAGCAGTACTTC CASSPSGGRSYEQYF TRBV4-1 TRBD2 - TRBJ2-7
TGCGCCAGCAGCCAGGTGGTGGGACAGAAGAATCAGCCCCAGCATTTT CASSQVVGQKNQPQHF TRBV4-1 TRBD1 - TRBJ1-5
TGTGCCAGTAGTACCAGACACATCCCTGCAGGAGCTTTCTTT CASSTRHIPAGAFF TRBV19 - - TRBJ1-1
TGTGCCAGCAGACTAGCCGGCGAGCAGTTCTTC CASRLAGEQFF TRBV6-5 - once TRBJ2-1
TGTGCCAGCCGACGCGAGGGACTAGCGGACTCCTACAATGAGCAGTTCTTC CASRREGLADSYNEQFF TRBV2 TRBD2 - TRBJ2-1
TGTGCCAGCTCACCCGGACCCGGGGTTGAAGCTTTCTTT CASSPGPGVEAFF TRBV18 - - TRBJ1-1
TGTGCCAGCAGCCCGTTGGGGCTGCGTACCTTTGCTTACGAGCAGTACTTC CASSPLGLRTFAYEQYF TRBV5-8 - - TRBJ2-7
TGTGCCAGCAGCCAAGATTGGGGGACAGGGAGGGCTTTCTTT CASSQDWGTGRAFF TRBV14 TRBD1 - TRBJ1-1
TGTGCCAGCAGTGAACGGCGGGGCCTCACAGATACGCAGTATTTT CASSERRGLTDTQYF TRBV2 - - TRBJ2-3
TGTGCCAGCAGCTCCCAGCGGGAGACCACCTACGAGCAGTACTTC CASSSQRETTYEQYF TRBV6-6 TRBD2 - TRBJ2-7
TGTGCCAGCAGCCTCTCGGACAGGCTTTATGGCTACACCTTC CASSLSDRLYGYTF TRBV7-8 TRBD1 - TRBJ1-2
TGTGCCAGCAGCTTTGCTTCAGACACCAACTATGGCTACACCTTC CASSFASDTNYGYTF TRBV7-9 - - TRBJ1-2
TGCGCCAGCAGCCTCCCGGGACTGGTCTATAATGAGCAGTTCTTC CASSLPGLVYNEQFF TRBV5-1 - - TRBJ2-1
TGTGCCAGCAGCACGACAGGGAGCTGGACTGAAGCTTTCTTT CASSTTGSWTEAFF TRBV6-1 TRBD1 few TRBJ1-1